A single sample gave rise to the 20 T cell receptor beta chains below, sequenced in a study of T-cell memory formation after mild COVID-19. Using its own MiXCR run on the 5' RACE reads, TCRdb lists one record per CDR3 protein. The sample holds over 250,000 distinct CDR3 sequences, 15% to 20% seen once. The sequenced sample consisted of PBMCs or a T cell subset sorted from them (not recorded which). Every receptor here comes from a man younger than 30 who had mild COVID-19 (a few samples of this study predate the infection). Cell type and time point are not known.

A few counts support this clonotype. CDR3 DNA sequence: TGTGCCAGCAGCCACGCTGGACAGGGGTGGAATGAGCAGTTCTTC. This sequence encodes CASSHAGQGWNEQFF. The rearrangement links TRBV7-9 to TRBJ2-1, with 9 bases aligning to TRBD1. The V gene's germline CDR1 is SEHNR and CDR2 FQNEAQ (reference sequence). The CDR3 totals 15 residues. Germline trimming cut 5 bases from V and 7 bases from J; bases unmatched to any gene: 9.

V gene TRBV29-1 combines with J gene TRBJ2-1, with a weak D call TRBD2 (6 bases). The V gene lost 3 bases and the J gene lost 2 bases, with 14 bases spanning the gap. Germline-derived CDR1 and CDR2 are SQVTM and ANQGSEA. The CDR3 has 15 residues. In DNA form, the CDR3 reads TGCAGCGTTGACGAAACGGGGGTGCCCTACAATGAGCAGTTCTTC. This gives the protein CSVDETGVPYNEQFF.

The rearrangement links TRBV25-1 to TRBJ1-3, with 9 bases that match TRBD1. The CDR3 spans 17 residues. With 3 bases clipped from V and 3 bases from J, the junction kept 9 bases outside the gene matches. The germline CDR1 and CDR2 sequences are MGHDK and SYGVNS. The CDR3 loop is CASSDPKTGGIGNTIYF. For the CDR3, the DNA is TGTGCCAGCAGTGACCCTAAGACAGGGGGGATTGGAAACACCATATATTTT. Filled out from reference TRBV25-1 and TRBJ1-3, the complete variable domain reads EADIYQTPRYLVIGTGKKITLECSQTMGHDKMYWYQQDPGMELHLIHYSYGVNSTEKGDLSSESTVSRIRTEHFPLTLESARPSHTSQYLCASSDPKTGGIGNTIYFGEGSWLTVV.

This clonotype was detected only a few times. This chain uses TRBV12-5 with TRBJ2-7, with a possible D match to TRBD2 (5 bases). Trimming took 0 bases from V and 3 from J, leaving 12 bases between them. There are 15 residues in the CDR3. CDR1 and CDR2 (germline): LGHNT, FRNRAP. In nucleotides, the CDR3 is TGTGCTAGTGGTTTGGTACTCGGGGAGATCTACGAGCAGTACTTC. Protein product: CASGLVLGEIYEQYF.

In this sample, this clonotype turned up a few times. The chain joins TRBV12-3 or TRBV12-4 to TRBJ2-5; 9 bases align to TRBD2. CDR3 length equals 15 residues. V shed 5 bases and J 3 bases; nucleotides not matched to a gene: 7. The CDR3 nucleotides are TGTGCCAGCAGTCCGGGAGCGGGGGGAAAAGAGACCCAGTACTTC. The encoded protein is CASSPGAGGKETQYF.

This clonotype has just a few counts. For the CDR3, the DNA is TGTGCCAGCACCTTACAGGGGTCACCCTACGAGCAGTACTTC. Its translation: CASTLQGSPYEQYF. The rearrangement links TRBV12-3 or TRBV12-4 to TRBJ2-7, with 7 bases fitting TRBD1. This CDR3 comprises 14 residues. Unmatched junction bases numbered 8, after V lost 7 bases and J lost 2 bases.

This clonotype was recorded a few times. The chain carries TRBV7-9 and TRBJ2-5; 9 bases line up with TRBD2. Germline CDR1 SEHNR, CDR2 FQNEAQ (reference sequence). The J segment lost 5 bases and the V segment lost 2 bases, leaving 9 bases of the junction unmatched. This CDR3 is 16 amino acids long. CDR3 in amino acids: CASSLSAGGAEETQYF. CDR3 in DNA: TGTGCCAGCAGCTTATCGGCGGGGGGGGCGGAGGAGACCCAGTACTTC.

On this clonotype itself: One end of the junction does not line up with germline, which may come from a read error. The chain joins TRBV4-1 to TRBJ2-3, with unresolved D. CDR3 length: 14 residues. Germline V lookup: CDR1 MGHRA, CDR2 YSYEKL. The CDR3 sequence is CASSQLGLTDPQYF. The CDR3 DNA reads TGCGCCAGCAGCCAATTAGGGCTCACAGATCCGCAGTATTTT.

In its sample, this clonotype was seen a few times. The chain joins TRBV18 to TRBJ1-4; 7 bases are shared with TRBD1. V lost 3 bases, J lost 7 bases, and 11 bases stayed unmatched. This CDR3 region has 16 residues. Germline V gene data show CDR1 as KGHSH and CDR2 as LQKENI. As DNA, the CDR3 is TGTGCCAGCTCACCCGGGACAGCCGGCACAGGTGAAAAACTGTTTTTT. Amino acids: CASSPGTAGTGEKLFF.

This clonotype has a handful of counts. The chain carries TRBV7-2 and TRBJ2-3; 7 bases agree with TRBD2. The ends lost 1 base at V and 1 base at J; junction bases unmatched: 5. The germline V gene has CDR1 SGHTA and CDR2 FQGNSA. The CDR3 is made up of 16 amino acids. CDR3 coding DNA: TGTGCCAGCAGCTTAGGAGCGCTAGCGGGCACAGATACGCAGTATTTT. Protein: CASSLGALAGTDTQYF.

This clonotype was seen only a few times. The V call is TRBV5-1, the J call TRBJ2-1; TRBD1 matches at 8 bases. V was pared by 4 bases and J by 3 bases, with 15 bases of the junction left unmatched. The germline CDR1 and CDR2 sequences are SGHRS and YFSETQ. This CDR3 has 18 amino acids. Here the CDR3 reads CASSGPPTQGDRYNEQFF. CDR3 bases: TGCGCCAGCAGCGGACCGCCTACACAGGGGGACCGCTACAATGAGCAGTTCTTC. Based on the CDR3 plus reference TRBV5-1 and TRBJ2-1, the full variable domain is KAGVTQTPRYLIKTRGQQVTLSCSPISGHRSVSWYQQTPGQGLQFLFEYFSETQRNKGNFPGRFSGRQFSNSRSEMNVSTLELGDSALYLCASSGPPTQGDRYNEQFFGPGTRLTVL.

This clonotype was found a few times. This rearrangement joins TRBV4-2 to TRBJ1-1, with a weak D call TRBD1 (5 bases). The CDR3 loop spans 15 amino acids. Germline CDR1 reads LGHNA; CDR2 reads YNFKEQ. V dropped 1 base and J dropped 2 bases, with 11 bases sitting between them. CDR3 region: CASSQGGGTNTEAFF. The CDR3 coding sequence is TGTGCCAGCAGCCAAGGGGGGGGAACCAACACTGAAGCTTTCTTT.

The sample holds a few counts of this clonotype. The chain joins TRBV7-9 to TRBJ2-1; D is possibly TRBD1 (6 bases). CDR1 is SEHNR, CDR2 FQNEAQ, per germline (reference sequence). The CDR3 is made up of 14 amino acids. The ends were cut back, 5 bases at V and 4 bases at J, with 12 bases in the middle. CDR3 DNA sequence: TGTGCCAGCAGCCCGAGGACAGATTACAATGAGCAGTTCTTC. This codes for CASSPRTDYNEQFF.

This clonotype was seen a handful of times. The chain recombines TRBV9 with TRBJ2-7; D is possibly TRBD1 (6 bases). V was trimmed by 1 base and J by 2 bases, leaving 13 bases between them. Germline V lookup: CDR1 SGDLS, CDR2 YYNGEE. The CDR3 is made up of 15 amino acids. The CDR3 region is CASSVTGTPTYEQYF. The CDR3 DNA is TGTGCCAGCAGCGTAACTGGGACACCCACCTACGAGCAGTACTTC.

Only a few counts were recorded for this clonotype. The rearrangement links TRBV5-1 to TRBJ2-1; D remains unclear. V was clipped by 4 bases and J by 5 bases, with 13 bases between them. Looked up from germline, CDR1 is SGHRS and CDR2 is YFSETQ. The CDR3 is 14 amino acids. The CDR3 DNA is TGCGCCAGCAGCAGATCCCCCCAGGACAATGAGCAGTTCTTC. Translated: CASSRSPQDNEQFF.

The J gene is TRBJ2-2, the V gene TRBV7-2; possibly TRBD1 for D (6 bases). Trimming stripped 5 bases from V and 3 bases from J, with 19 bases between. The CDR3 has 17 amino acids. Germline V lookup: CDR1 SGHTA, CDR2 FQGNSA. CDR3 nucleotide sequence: TGTGCCAGCAGCCGATTACAGGGAAAGGACCACACCGGGGAGCTGTTTTTT. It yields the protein CASSRLQGKDHTGELFF.

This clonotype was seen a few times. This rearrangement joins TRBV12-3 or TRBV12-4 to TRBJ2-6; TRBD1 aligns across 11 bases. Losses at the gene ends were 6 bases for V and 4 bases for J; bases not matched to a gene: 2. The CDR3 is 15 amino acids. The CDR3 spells CASSWTGGGANVLTF. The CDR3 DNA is TGTGCCAGCAGCTGGACAGGGGGCGGGGCCAACGTCCTGACTTTC.

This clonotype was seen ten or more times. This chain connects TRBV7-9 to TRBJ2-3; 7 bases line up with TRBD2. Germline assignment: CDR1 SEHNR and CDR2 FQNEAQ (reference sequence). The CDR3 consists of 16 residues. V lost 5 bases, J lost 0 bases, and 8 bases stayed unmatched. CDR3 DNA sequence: TGTGCCAGCAGCCCGTCTGGGCGGGGGAGCACAGATACGCAGTATTTT. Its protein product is CASSPSGRGSTDTQYF.

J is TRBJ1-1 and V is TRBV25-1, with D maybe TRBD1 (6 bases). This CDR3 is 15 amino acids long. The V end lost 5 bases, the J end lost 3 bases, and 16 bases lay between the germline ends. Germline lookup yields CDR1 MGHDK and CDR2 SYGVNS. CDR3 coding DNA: TGTGCCAGCAGTTGGGACTGGACAGTCGACACTGAAGCTTTCTTT. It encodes CASSWDWTVDTEAFF.

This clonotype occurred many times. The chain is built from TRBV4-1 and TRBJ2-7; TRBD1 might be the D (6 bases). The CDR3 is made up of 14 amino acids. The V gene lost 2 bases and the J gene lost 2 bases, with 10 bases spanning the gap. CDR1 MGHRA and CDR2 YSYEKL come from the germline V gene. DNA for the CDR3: TGCGCCAGCAGCCAAAAGGCAGGGGCCTACGAGCAGTACGTC. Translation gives CASSQKAGAYEQYV.